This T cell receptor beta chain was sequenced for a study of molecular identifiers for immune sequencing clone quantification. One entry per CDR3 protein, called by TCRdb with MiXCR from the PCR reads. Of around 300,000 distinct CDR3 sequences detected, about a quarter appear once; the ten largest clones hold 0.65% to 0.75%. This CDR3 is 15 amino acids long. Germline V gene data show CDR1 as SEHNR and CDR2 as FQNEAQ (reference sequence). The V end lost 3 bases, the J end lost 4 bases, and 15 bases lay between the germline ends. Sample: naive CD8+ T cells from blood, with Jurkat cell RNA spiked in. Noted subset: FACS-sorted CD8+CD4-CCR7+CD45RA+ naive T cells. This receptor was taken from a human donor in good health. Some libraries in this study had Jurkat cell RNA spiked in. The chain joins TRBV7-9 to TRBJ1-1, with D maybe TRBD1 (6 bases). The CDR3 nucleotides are TGTGCCAGCAGCTTCGGAGGGGGGGTGGGCACTGAAGCTTTCTTT. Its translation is CASSFGGGVGTEAFF. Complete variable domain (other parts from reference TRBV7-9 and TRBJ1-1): DTGVSQNPRHKITKRGQNVTFRCDPISEHNRLYWYRQTLGQGPEFLTYFQNEAQLEKSRLLSDRFSAERPKGSFSTLEIQRTEQGDSAMYLCASSFGGGVGTEAFFGQGTRLTVV.